Listed below are T cell receptor beta chains from one sample, sequenced in a study of shared clonotypes between healthy human individuals. The table came from immunoSEQ multiplex PCR; TCRdb's copy has only in-frame clones and leaves some out. Altogether 1,500,000 or so clones are present, approximately 98.5% being singletons, with the ten largest covering roughly 0.35%. Sample: naive CD4+ T cells sorted from blood. The receptor source for this set is a young man in good health. Both conserved end residues are part of each CDR3. The order of the fields is D gene, clone size, J gene, V gene, CDR3 DNA, CDR3 protein. D genes are given only for firm matches. Clone size is not always given. Where it is, it says once, few, many or a class for expanded clones.

d_gene: .; abundance: .; j_gene: TRBJ2-1; v_gene: TRBV9; CDR3nt: TGTGCCAGCAGCGTAGAGTGGAGAGCCAATGAGCAGTTCTTC; CDR3aa: CASSVEWRANEQFF
d_gene: .; abundance: .; j_gene: TRBJ1-2; v_gene: TRBV7-3; CDR3nt: TGTGCCAGCAGCTCACATGTGGCAGGTCCCAGACCTGCTAACTATGGCTACACCTTC; CDR3aa: CASSSHVAGPRPANYGYTF
d_gene: .; abundance: .; j_gene: TRBJ2-5; v_gene: TRBV9; CDR3nt: TGTGCCAGCAGCGTAGACCAGACCCGACAAGAGACCCAGTACTTC; CDR3aa: CASSVDQTRQETQYF
d_gene: .; abundance: .; j_gene: TRBJ2-3; v_gene: TRBV7-2; CDR3nt: TGTGCCAGTATCGGGGCCCTCACAGATACGCAGTATTTT; CDR3aa: CASIGALTDTQYF
d_gene: .; abundance: .; j_gene: TRBJ1-5; v_gene: TRBV5-5; CDR3nt: TGTGCCAGCAGCTTGGAACAGGGCAATCAGCCCCAGCATTTT; CDR3aa: CASSLEQGNQPQHF
d_gene: TRBD2; abundance: .; j_gene: TRBJ2-5; v_gene: TRBV5-1; CDR3nt: TGCGCCAGCAGCTTTGACCCGGGACTAGCGGGAGTTTTGGCGGGGACCCAGTACTTC; CDR3aa: CASSFDPGLAGVLAGTQYF
d_gene: TRBD1; abundance: .; j_gene: TRBJ2-1; v_gene: TRBV7-9; CDR3nt: TGTGCCAGCAGGCCGACAGGGGGGGACAATGAGCAGTTCTTC; CDR3aa: CASRPTGGDNEQFF
d_gene: TRBD2; abundance: once; j_gene: TRBJ2-1; v_gene: TRBV7-9; CDR3nt: TGTGCCAGCAGCACACCGACTAGCGGGAGGTTTCTCTACAATGAGCAGTTCTTC; CDR3aa: CASSTPTSGRFLYNEQFF
d_gene: TRBD2; abundance: .; j_gene: TRBJ2-4; v_gene: TRBV7-2; CDR3nt: TGTGCCAGCAGCTTAATGGGACTAGTGATCCGGTACTTC; CDR3aa: CASSLMGLVIRYF
d_gene: TRBD1; abundance: few; j_gene: TRBJ1-2; v_gene: TRBV7-9; CDR3nt: TGTGCCAGCAGCTTAGAGGATGGGACAGGAACCTTC; CDR3aa: CASSLEDGTGTF
d_gene: .; abundance: .; j_gene: TRBJ2-7; v_gene: TRBV6-5; CDR3nt: TGTGCGAGTCTAAATGTGGGGGAGCAGTACTTC; CDR3aa: CASLNVGEQYF
d_gene: .; abundance: once; j_gene: TRBJ2-6; v_gene: TRBV18; CDR3nt: TGTGCCAGCTCCCCGGGTCTAAAAATCTCTGGGGCCAACGTCCTGACTTTC; CDR3aa: CASSPGLKISGANVLTF
d_gene: .; abundance: .; j_gene: TRBJ1-3; v_gene: TRBV7-9; CDR3nt: TGTGCCAGCAGCTTAGAAGCAGGCGCCGGTGGAAACACCATATATTTT; CDR3aa: CASSLEAGAGGNTIYF
d_gene: TRBD1; abundance: .; j_gene: TRBJ1-4; v_gene: TRBV4-1; CDR3nt: TGCGCCAGCAGCCAAGATAATGGAGTAGCTTTGGGACAGGGAGGGGAAAAACTGTTTTTT; CDR3aa: CASSQDNGVALGQGGEKLFF
d_gene: .; abundance: .; j_gene: TRBJ2-2; v_gene: TRBV28; CDR3nt: TGTGCCAGCAGTTTATGGGCGACCGGGACATCGAACACCGGGGAGCTGTTTTTT; CDR3aa: CASSLWATGTSNTGELFF
d_gene: .; abundance: .; j_gene: TRBJ1-4; v_gene: TRBV18; CDR3nt: TGTGCCAGCGGCGTCGATGAAAAACTGTTTTTT; CDR3aa: CASGVDEKLFF
d_gene: .; abundance: .; j_gene: TRBJ2-7; v_gene: TRBV18; CDR3nt: TGTGCCAGCTCACCTCCAGGGCCGGGGAGCTACGAGCAGTACTTC; CDR3aa: CASSPPGPGSYEQYF
d_gene: .; abundance: .; j_gene: TRBJ1-5; v_gene: TRBV19; CDR3nt: TGTGCCAGTAGAGTCTGGGGGGGATTGCCTTTCCTTAGCGATCAGCCCCAGCATTTT; CDR3aa: CASRVWGGLPFLSDQPQHF
d_gene: .; abundance: .; j_gene: TRBJ2-6; v_gene: TRBV6-4; CDR3nt: TGTGCCAGCAGTGACAGAGGGGCAGGGCGAGGGGCCAACGTCCTGACTTTC; CDR3aa: CASSDRGAGRGANVLTF
d_gene: .; abundance: once; j_gene: TRBJ2-1; v_gene: TRBV2; CDR3nt: TGTGCCAGCAAGGTTAGCTCCTACAATGAGCAGTTCTTC; CDR3aa: CASKVSSYNEQFF
d_gene: TRBD2; abundance: .; j_gene: TRBJ2-5; v_gene: TRBV5-4; CDR3nt: TGTGCCAGCAGCCGACTAGCGGGAGGGTACCTCCAAGAGACCCAGTACTTC; CDR3aa: CASSRLAGGYLQETQYF
d_gene: .; abundance: .; j_gene: TRBJ2-7; v_gene: TRBV6-1; CDR3nt: TGTGCCAGCAGAGAGAGGGACTTTTCGCTCTACGAGCAGTACTTC; CDR3aa: CASRERDFSLYEQYF
d_gene: .; abundance: .; j_gene: TRBJ2-1; v_gene: TRBV7-2; CDR3nt: TGTGCCAGCAGCACCGGACTCTACAATGAGCAGTTCTTC; CDR3aa: CASSTGLYNEQFF
d_gene: .; abundance: .; j_gene: TRBJ2-1; v_gene: TRBV9; CDR3nt: TGTGCCAGCAGCGTAGGGGCGGGGCGAAACAATGAGCAGTTCTTC; CDR3aa: CASSVGAGRNNEQFF
d_gene: TRBD1; abundance: .; j_gene: TRBJ1-2; v_gene: TRBV18; CDR3nt: TGTGCCAGCTCACCTAGACAGGGGGTTTTCAACTATGGCTACACCTTC; CDR3aa: CASSPRQGVFNYGYTF
d_gene: .; abundance: .; j_gene: TRBJ2-3; v_gene: TRBV10-3; CDR3nt: TGTGCCAATAGCCGGGGATCGAGCCACACAGATACGCAGTATTTT; CDR3aa: CANSRGSSHTDTQYF
d_gene: .; abundance: once; j_gene: TRBJ2-7; v_gene: TRBV4-1; CDR3nt: TGCGCCAGCAGCCATTTGAGACTCAGCTCCTACGAGCAGTACTTC; CDR3aa: CASSHLRLSSYEQYF
d_gene: TRBD2; abundance: .; j_gene: TRBJ2-1; v_gene: TRBV2; CDR3nt: TGTGCCAGCAGTCCGGAGCTAGCGGACAATGAGCAGTTCTTC; CDR3aa: CASSPELADNEQFF
d_gene: .; abundance: .; j_gene: TRBJ2-2; v_gene: TRBV6-5; CDR3nt: TGTGCCAGCAGTTACTCGATCGGGGACACCGGGGAGCTGTTTTTT; CDR3aa: CASSYSIGDTGELFF
d_gene: TRBD2; abundance: once; j_gene: TRBJ2-1; v_gene: TRBV5-5; CDR3nt: TGTGCCAGCAGCTTGACTAGACTAGCCGGACACAATGAGCAGTTCTTC; CDR3aa: CASSLTRLAGHNEQFF
d_gene: TRBD1; abundance: .; j_gene: TRBJ1-5; v_gene: TRBV15; CDR3nt: TGTGCCACCAGCAGACCGACAGGGTATAGCAATCAGCCCCAGCATTTT; CDR3aa: CATSRPTGYSNQPQHF
d_gene: TRBD2; abundance: .; j_gene: TRBJ2-5; v_gene: TRBV9; CDR3nt: TGTGCCAGCAGTTTAGGACTAGCGGGTCAAGAGACCCAGTACTTC; CDR3aa: CASSLGLAGQETQYF
d_gene: TRBD1; abundance: .; j_gene: TRBJ2-7; v_gene: TRBV6-1; CDR3nt: TGTGCCAGCACCGTGTGGGGACAGGGCACCAACGAGCAGTACTTC; CDR3aa: CASTVWGQGTNEQYF
d_gene: .; abundance: .; j_gene: TRBJ1-5; v_gene: TRBV18; CDR3nt: TGTGCCAGCTCCCTAGGCCCCCCGGAGAATCAGCCCCAGCATTTT; CDR3aa: CASSLGPPENQPQHF
d_gene: .; abundance: .; j_gene: TRBJ2-2; v_gene: TRBV6-4; CDR3nt: TGTGCCAGCAGTGAGGACAGACTCACCGGGGAGCTGTTTTTT; CDR3aa: CASSEDRLTGELFF
d_gene: .; abundance: .; j_gene: TRBJ2-1; v_gene: TRBV5-4; CDR3nt: TGTGCCAGCAGCTTCAGGTCCTACAATGAGCAGTTCTTC; CDR3aa: CASSFRSYNEQFF
d_gene: TRBD1; abundance: .; j_gene: TRBJ2-1; v_gene: TRBV4-1; CDR3nt: TGCGCCAGCAGCCCCTTTCCGTGGGACAGCCGGTTCTTC; CDR3aa: CASSPFPWDSRFF
d_gene: .; abundance: .; j_gene: TRBJ1-4; v_gene: TRBV29-1; CDR3nt: TGCAGCGTAAGGGAAGGAACTAATGAAAAACTGTTTTTT; CDR3aa: CSVREGTNEKLFF
d_gene: .; abundance: .; j_gene: TRBJ1-4; v_gene: TRBV18; CDR3nt: TGTGCCAGCTCACCTAGCGGGGCTGGGGAAAAACTGTTTTTT; CDR3aa: CASSPSGAGEKLFF
d_gene: .; abundance: .; j_gene: TRBJ2-2; v_gene: TRBV2; CDR3nt: TGTGCCAGCAGTGAGCAGGGGAGGGGTTATCCCGGGGAGCTGTTTTTT; CDR3aa: CASSEQGRGYPGELFF
d_gene: .; abundance: .; j_gene: TRBJ1-2; v_gene: TRBV14; CDR3nt: TGTGCCAGCAGCCAAGGGGACTCAGGGGTTCTATGGGGCTACACCTTC; CDR3aa: CASSQGDSGVLWGYTF
d_gene: .; abundance: .; j_gene: TRBJ2-2; v_gene: TRBV7-9; CDR3nt: TGTGCCAGCAGCCAGGGTTTCAGTCACACCGGGGAGCTGTTTTTT; CDR3aa: CASSQGFSHTGELFF
d_gene: TRBD2; abundance: once; j_gene: TRBJ2-7; v_gene: TRBV11-2; CDR3nt: TGTGCCAGCAGCTTAGGGCTAGCGGGAGAGGGGAAGTACTTC; CDR3aa: CASSLGLAGEGKYF
d_gene: TRBD2; abundance: .; j_gene: TRBJ2-2; v_gene: TRBV18; CDR3nt: TGTGCCAGCTCCCTCACTAGCGGGAGGGTCACCGGGGAGCTGTTTTTT; CDR3aa: CASSLTSGRVTGELFF
d_gene: TRBD1; abundance: .; j_gene: TRBJ1-4; v_gene: TRBV5-4; CDR3nt: TGTGCCAGCAGCTTGGGGACAGGGCCGACTAATGAAAAACTGTTTTTT; CDR3aa: CASSLGTGPTNEKLFF
d_gene: TRBD2; abundance: .; j_gene: TRBJ2-4; v_gene: TRBV2; CDR3nt: TGTGCCAGTACTAGCGGGAAAGTCAAAAACATTCAGTACTTC; CDR3aa: CASTSGKVKNIQYF
d_gene: TRBD2; abundance: .; j_gene: TRBJ2-7; v_gene: TRBV28; CDR3nt: TGTGCCAGCAGTTTAACTAGCGGGAGGATCGACTACGAGCAGTACTTC; CDR3aa: CASSLTSGRIDYEQYF
d_gene: TRBD1; abundance: .; j_gene: TRBJ2-2; v_gene: TRBV6-6; CDR3nt: TGTGCCAGCAGTTACTCCTGGACAGGGGACACCGGGGAGCTGTTTTTT; CDR3aa: CASSYSWTGDTGELFF
d_gene: TRBD1; abundance: once; j_gene: TRBJ2-7; v_gene: TRBV6-5; CDR3nt: TGTGCCAGCAGTGGGGACAGGTTGTACGAGCAGTACTTC; CDR3aa: CASSGDRLYEQYF
d_gene: TRBD2; abundance: .; j_gene: TRBJ2-1; v_gene: TRBV5-6; CDR3nt: TGTGCCAGCAGCTCACTAGCGGGAGATGTGTGGGAGCAGTTCTTC; CDR3aa: CASSSLAGDVWEQFF
d_gene: TRBD2; abundance: once; j_gene: TRBJ2-1; v_gene: TRBV2; CDR3nt: TGTGCCAGCAGCGGGGGACTAGCGGGAGGGCACTCCTACAATGAGCAGTTCTTC; CDR3aa: CASSGGLAGGHSYNEQFF